The present T cell receptor beta chain was sequenced within a study of cytotoxic CD8 clonotypes in ibrutinib-treated CLL. CDR3 size: 16 residues. Germline V gene lookup returns CDR1 MDHEN and CDR2 SYDVKM. V shed 5 bases, J shed 4 bases, and the junction held 11 bases outside the gene matches. Here immunoSEQ multiplex PCR was the method, and the copy in TCRdb shows in-frame clones only, minus some. The profile shows some 80,000 clones, 75% to 85% of them singletons. Sequencing was performed on PBMCs, taken after 12 months of ibrutinib treatment. The TCR sequence derives from a human donor with chronic lymphocytic leukemia. This sequence joins TRBV28 and TRBJ2-7; 10 positions match TRBD1. The CDR3 here is CASSLSLGQGGYEQYF. In DNA, the CDR3 is TGTGCCAGCAGTCTTTCCCTCGGACAGGGGGGGTACGAGCAGTACTTC. The full variable domain, its missing parts supplied by reference TRBV28 and TRBJ2-7, is DVKVTQSSRYLVKRTGEKVFLECVQDMDHENMFWYRQDPGLGLRLIYFSYDVKMKEKGDIPEGYSVSREKKERFSLILESASTNQTSMYLCASSLSLGQGGYEQYFGPGTRLTVT.